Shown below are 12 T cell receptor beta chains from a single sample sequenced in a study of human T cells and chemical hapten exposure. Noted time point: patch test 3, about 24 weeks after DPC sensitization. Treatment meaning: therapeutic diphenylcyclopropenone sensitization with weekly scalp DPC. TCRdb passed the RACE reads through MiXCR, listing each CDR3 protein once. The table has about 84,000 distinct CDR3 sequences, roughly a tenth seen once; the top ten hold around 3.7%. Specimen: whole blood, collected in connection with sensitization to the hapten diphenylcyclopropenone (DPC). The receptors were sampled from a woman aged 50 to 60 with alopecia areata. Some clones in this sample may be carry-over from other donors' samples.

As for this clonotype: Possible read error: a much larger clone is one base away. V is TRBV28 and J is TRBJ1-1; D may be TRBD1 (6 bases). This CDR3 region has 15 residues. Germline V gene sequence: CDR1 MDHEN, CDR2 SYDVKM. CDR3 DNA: TGTGCCAGCAGTCCTATGGGGACACCGTACACTGAAGCTTACTTT. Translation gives CASSPMGTPYTEAYF.

The CDR3 coding sequence is TGTGCCAGCAGCTTGGGCCCCCGGGGAGAAGAGACCCAGTACTTC. Residues: CASSLGPRGEETQYF. V gene TRBV5-5 combines with J gene TRBJ2-5, with a possible D match to TRBD2 (5 bases). Looked up from germline, CDR1 is SGHKS and CDR2 is YYEKEE (reference sequence). Trimming pared 0 bases from V and 3 bases from J, leaving 12 bases between. The CDR3 totals 15 residues.

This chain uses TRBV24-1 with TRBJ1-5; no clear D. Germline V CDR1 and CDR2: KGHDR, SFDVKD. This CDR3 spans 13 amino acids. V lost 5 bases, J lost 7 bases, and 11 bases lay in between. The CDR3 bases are TGTGCCACCAGTGGCCAGTCCGTGCAGCCCCAGCATTTT. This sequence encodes CATSGQSVQPQHF.

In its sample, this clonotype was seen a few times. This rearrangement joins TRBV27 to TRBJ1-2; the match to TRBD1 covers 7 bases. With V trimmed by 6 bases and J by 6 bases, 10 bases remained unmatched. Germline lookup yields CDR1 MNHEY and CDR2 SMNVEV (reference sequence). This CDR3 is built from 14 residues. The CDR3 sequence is CASRPSQGFNGYTF. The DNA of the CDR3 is TGTGCCAGCAGGCCCTCACAGGGGTTTAATGGCTACACCTTC.

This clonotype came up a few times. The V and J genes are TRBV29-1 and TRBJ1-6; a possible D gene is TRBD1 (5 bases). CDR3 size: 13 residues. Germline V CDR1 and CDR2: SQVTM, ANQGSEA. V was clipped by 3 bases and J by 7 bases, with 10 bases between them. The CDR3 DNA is TGCAGCGTTGAGGAGGGGCGAAATTCACCCCTCCACTTT. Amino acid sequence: CSVEEGRNSPLHF.

The CDR3 sequence: CASSVTLGLAGSNEQFF. CDR3 coding DNA: TGCGCCAGCAGCGTTACCTTGGGACTAGCGGGAAGCAATGAGCAGTTCTTC. The chain uses TRBV5-1 and TRBJ2-1, with 13 nucleotides matching TRBD2. V was pared by 4 bases and J by 6 bases, with 10 bases of the junction left unmatched. This CDR3 region has 17 residues. Germline V gives CDR1 SGHRS, CDR2 YFSETQ. Complete variable domain (other parts from reference TRBV5-1 and TRBJ2-1): KAGVTQTPRYLIKTRGQQVTLSCSPISGHRSVSWYQQTPGQGLQFLFEYFSETQRNKGNFPGRFSGRQFSNSRSEMNVSTLELGDSALYLCASSVTLGLAGSNEQFFGPGTRLTVL.

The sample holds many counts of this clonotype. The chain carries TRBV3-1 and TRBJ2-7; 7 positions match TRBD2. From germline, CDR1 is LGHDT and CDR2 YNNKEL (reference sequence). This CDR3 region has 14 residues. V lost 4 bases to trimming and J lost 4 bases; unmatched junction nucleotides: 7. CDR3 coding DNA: TGTGCCAGCAGCCCCAACGGGGGGAGGTACGAGCAGTACTTC. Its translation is CASSPNGGRYEQYF.

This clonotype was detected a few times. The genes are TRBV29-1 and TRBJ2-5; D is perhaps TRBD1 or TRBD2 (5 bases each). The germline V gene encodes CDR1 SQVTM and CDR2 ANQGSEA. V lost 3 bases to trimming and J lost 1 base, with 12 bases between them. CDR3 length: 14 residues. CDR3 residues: CSVDGVRGQETQYF. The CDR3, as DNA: TGCAGCGTTGATGGGGTGAGGGGCCAAGAGACCCAGTACTTC.

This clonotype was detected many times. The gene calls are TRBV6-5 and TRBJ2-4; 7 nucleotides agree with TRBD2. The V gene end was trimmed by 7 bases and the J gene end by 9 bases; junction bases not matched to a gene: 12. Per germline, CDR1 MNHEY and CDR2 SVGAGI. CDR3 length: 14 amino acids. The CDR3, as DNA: TGTGCCAGCACCCCTCCAGGGAGGGAAGGCATTCAGTACTTC. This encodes CASTPPGREGIQYF.

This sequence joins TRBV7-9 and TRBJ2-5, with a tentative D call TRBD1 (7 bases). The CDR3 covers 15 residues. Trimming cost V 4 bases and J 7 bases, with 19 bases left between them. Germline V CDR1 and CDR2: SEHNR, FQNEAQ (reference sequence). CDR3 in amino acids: CASSSRGDTSGTQYF. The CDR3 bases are TGTGCCAGCAGCTCCAGGGGGGACACCTCGGGGACCCAGTACTTC. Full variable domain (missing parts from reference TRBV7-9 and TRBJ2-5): DTGVSQNPRHKITKRGQNVTFRCDPISEHNRLYWYRQTLGQGPEFLTYFQNEAQLEKSRLLSDRFSAERPKGSFSTLEIQRTEQGDSAMYLCASSSRGDTSGTQYFGPGTRLLVL.

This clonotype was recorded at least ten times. CDR3 sequence (DNA): TGTGCCAGCAGTCTTGAGGGGGCTACCTATAATTCACCCCTCCACTTT. Translation: CASSLEGATYNSPLHF. The chain is built from TRBV9 and TRBJ1-6; 7 positions agree with TRBD1. Germline CDR1 SGDLS, CDR2 YYNGEE. V was clipped by 5 bases and J by 2 bases; unmatched bases: 7. The CDR3 is 16 amino acids.

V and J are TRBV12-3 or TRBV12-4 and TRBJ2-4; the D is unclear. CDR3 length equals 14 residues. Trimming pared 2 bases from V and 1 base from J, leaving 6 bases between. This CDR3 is CASSLTLAKNIQYF. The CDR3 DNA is TGTGCCAGCAGTTTAACGCTGGCCAAAAACATTCAGTACTTC.